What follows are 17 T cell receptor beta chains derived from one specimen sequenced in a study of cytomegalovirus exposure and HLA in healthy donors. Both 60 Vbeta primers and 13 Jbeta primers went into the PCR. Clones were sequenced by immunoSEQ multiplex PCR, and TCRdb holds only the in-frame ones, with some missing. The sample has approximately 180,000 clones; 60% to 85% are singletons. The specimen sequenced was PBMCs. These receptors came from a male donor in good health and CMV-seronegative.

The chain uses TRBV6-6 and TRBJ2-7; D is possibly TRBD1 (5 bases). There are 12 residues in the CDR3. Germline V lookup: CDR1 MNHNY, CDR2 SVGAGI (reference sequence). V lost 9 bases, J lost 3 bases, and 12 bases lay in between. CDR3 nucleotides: TGTGCCAGTAGAGCAGACAGCTACGAGCAGTACTTC. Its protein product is CASRADSYEQYF.

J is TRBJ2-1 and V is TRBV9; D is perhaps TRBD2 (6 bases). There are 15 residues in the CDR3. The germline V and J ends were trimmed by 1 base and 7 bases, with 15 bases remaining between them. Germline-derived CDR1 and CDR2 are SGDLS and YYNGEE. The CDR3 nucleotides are TGTGCCAGCAGCGTATCGGGGGACCACTCAAATGAGCAGTTCTTC. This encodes CASSVSGDHSNEQFF.

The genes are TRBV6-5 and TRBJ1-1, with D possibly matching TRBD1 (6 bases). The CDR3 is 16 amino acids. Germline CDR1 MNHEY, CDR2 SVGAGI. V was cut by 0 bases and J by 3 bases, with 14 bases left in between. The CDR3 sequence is CASSYSKGSGDTEAFF. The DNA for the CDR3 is TGTGCCAGCAGTTACTCGAAGGGCTCAGGGGACACTGAAGCTTTCTTT.

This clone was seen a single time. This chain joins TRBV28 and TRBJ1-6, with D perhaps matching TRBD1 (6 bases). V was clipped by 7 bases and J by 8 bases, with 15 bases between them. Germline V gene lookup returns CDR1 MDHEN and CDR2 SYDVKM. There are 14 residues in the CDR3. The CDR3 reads CASNLRGGDSPLHF. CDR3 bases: TGTGCCAGCAACCTTAGAGGGGGGGATTCACCCCTCCACTTT.

The CDR3 DNA follows: TGTGCCAGCAGCCCCCCCTCAGATACGCAGTATTTT. Its protein is CASSPPSDTQYF. This chain connects TRBV7-9 to TRBJ2-3; no clear D gene. Between the trimmed V and J ends, which lost 5 bases and 4 bases, there was a span of 7 bases. The CDR3 is 12 residues long. Germline loops: CDR1 SEHNR, CDR2 FQNEAQ (reference sequence).

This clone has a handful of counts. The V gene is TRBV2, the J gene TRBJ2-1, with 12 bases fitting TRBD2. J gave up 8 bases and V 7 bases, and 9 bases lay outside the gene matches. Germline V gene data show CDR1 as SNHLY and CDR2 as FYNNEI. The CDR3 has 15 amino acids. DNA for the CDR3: TGTGCCAGCAACTTTGCTAGCGGGAGGGTCGATGAGCAGTTCTTC. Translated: CASNFASGRVDEQFF.

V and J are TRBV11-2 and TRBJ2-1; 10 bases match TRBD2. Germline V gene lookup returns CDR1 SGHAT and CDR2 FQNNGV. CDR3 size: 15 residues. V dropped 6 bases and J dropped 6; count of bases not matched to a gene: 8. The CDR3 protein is CASRTSGLSSNEQFF. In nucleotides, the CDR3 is TGTGCCAGCAGGACTAGCGGGCTTTCTTCCAATGAGCAGTTCTTC.

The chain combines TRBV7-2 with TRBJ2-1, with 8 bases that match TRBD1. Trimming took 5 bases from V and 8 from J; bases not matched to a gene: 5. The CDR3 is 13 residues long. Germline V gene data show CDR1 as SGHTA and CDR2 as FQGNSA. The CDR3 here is CASSQRQGYEQFF. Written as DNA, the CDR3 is TGTGCCAGCAGCCAAAGACAGGGGTATGAGCAGTTCTTC.

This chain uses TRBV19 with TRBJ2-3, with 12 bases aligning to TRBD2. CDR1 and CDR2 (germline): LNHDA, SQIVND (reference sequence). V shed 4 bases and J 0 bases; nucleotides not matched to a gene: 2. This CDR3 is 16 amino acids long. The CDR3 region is CASSTGLAGSTDTQYF. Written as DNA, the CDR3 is TGTGCCAGTAGTACCGGACTAGCGGGGAGCACAGATACGCAGTATTTT. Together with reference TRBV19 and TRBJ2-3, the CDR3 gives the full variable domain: DGGITQSPKYLFRKEGQNVTLSCEQNLNHDAMYWYRQDPGQGLRLIYYSQIVNDFQKGDIAEGYSVSREKKESFPLTVTSAQKNPTAFYLCASSTGLAGSTDTQYFGPGTRLTVL.

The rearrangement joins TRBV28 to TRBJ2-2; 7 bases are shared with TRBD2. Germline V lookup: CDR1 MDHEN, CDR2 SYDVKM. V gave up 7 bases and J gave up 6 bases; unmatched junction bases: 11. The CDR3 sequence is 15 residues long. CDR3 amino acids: CASTSEAGVAGELFF. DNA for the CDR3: TGTGCCAGCACCTCTGAGGCGGGAGTCGCCGGGGAGCTGTTTTTT.

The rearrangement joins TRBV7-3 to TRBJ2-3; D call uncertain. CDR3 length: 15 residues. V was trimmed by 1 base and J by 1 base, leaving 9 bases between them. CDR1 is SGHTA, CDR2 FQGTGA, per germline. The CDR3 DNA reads TGTGCCAGCAGCTTAAATCTCGTCCGCACAGATACGCAGTATTTT. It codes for CASSLNLVRTDTQYF.

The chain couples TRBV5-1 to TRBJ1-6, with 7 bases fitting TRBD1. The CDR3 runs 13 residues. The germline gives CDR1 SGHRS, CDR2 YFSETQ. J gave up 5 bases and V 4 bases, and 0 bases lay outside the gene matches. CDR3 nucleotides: TGCGCCAGCAGCGGGACAGATAATTCACCCCTCCACTTT. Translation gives CASSGTDNSPLHF. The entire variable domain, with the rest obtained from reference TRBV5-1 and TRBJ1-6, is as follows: KAGVTQTPRYLIKTRGQQVTLSCSPISGHRSVSWYQQTPGQGLQFLFEYFSETQRNKGNFPGRFSGRQFSNSRSEMNVSTLELGDSALYLCASSGTDNSPLHFGNGTRLTVT.

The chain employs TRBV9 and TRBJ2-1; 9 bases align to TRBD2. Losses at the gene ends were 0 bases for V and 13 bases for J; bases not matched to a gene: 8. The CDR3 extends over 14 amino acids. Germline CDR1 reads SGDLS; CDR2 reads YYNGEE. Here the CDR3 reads CASSVAVPSGDQFF. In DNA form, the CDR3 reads TGTGCCAGCAGCGTAGCTGTTCCTAGCGGGGATCAGTTCTTC.

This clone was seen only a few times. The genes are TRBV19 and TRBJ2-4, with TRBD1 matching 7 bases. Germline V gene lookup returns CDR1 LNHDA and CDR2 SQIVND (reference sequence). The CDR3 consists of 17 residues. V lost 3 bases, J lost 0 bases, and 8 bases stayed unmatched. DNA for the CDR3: TGTGCCAGTAGTATGGGGGACAGCCCGCTAGCCAAAAACATTCAGTACTTC. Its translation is CASSMGDSPLAKNIQYF. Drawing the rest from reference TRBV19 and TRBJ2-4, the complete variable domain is DGGITQSPKYLFRKEGQNVTLSCEQNLNHDAMYWYRQDPGQGLRLIYYSQIVNDFQKGDIAEGYSVSREKKESFPLTVTSAQKNPTAFYLCASSMGDSPLAKNIQYFGAGTRLSVL.

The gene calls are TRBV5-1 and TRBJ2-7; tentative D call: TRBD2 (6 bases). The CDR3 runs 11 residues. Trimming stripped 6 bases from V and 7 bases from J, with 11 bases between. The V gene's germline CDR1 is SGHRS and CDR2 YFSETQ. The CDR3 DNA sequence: TGCGCCAGCAAGGCAGGGACTGAGCAGTACTTC. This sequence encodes CASKAGTEQYF.

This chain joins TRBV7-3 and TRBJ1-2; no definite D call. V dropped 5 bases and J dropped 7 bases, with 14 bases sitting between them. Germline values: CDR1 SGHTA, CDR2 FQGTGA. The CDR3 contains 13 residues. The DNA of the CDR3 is TGTGCCAGCAGCCTAGACGGGAGAGGTGGCTACACCTTC. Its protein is CASSLDGRGGYTF.

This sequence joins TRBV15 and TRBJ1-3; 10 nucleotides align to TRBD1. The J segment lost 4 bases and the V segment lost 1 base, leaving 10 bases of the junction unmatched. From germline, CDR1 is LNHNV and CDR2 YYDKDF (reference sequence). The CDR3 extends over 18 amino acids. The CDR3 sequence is CATSRGGTGASRGNTIYF. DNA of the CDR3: TGTGCCACCAGCAGAGGGGGGACAGGGGCTTCGCGCGGAAACACCATATATTTT.